A selection of T cell receptor beta chains follows, all from one sample in a study of blood T cell repertoires in COVID-19. TCRdb keeps only in-frame clones here, not all; method: immunoSEQ multiplex PCR. The data show some 190,000 clones, about 85% seen once. Sequenced material: peripheral blood. All receptors come from a man older than 75 with COVID-19, enrolled during active disease. Both conserved end residues are part of each CDR3. A D gene is named only where the DNA matches it firmly. Clone size, where shown, is once, few, many, or a class for clones that have expanded.

-,TRBV19,-,TRBJ2-1,TGTGCCAGTAGTACAGGGGTTGGGAATGAGCAGTTCTTC,CASSTGVGNEQFF
-,TRBV24-1,TRBD1,TRBJ2-1,TGTGCCACCAGTGACTCGACAGGGCTCGGGCAGTTCTTC,CATSDSTGLGQFF
-,TRBV6-5,TRBD2,TRBJ2-7,TGTGCCAGCAGTCCCGCTAGCGGGGGGTACTACGAGCAGTACTTC,CASSPASGGYYEQYF
-,TRBV3-1/TRBV3-2,TRBD1,TRBJ1-1,TGTGCCAGCAGCCCGACAGGGGCGCACACTGAAGCTTTCTTT,CASSPTGAHTEAFF
-,TRBV7-9,TRBD1,TRBJ2-5,TGTGCCAGCAGCTCCGCCGTGGACAGGGTGGCCCAGTACTTC,CASSSAVDRVAQYF
-,TRBV2,-,TRBJ1-5,TGTGCCAGCAGTGAAATCTCAGATCAGCCCCAGCATTTT,CASSEISDQPQHF
-,TRBV9,TRBD2,TRBJ2-1,TGTGCCAGCAGCTCCCTCCCCGAAACTAGCGGGGGGTCACCGTGGAAGAATGAGCAGTTCTTC,CASSSLPETSGGSPWKNEQFF
-,TRBV29-1,-,TRBJ1-2,TGCAGCGTTGATAGTGATGGCTACACCTTC,CSVDSDGYTF
-,TRBV19,-,TRBJ1-5,TGTGCCAGTAACGACAGGTCCTATAGCAATCAGCCCCAGCATTTT,CASNDRSYSNQPQHF
few,TRBV5-6,-,TRBJ2-7,TGTGCCAGCAGCTTACGAGGGACCTACGAGCAGTACTTC,CASSLRGTYEQYF